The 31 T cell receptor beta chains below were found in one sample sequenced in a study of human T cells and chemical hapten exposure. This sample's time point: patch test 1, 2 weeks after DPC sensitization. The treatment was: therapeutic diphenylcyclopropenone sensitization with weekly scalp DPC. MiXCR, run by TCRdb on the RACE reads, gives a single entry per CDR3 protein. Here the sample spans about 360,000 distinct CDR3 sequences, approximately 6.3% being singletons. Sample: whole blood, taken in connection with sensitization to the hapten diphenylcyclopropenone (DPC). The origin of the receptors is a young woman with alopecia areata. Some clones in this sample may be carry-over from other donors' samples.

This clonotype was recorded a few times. The CDR3: CASSSGQGVSALHF. CDR3 nucleotide sequence: TGTGCCAGCAGTTCAGGACAGGGGGTATCGGCCCTCCACTTT. The V gene is TRBV6-6, the J gene TRBJ1-6; 10 bases map to TRBD1. V lost 4 bases, J lost 14 bases, and 8 bases stayed unmatched. Germline values: CDR1 MNHNY, CDR2 SVGAGI (reference sequence). The CDR3 sequence is 14 residues long.

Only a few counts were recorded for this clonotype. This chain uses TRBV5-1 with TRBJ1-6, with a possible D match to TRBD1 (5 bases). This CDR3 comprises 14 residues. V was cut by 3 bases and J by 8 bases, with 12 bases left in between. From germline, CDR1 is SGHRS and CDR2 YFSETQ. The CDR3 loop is CASSSRVTDSPLHF. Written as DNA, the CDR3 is TGCGCCAGCAGCTCCAGGGTGACGGATTCACCCCTCCACTTT.

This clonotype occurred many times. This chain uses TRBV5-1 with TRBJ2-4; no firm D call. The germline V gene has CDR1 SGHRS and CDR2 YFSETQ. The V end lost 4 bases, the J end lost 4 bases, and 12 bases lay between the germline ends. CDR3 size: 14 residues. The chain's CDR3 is CASSLDMEKNIQYF. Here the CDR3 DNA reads TGCGCCAGCAGCCTCGACATGGAAAAAAACATTCAGTACTTC.

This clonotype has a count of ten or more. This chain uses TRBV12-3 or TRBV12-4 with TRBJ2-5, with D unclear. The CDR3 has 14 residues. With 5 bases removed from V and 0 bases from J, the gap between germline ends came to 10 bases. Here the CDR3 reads CASSPAGYQETQYF. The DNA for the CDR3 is TGTGCCAGCAGTCCAGCAGGATACCAAGAGACCCAGTACTTC.

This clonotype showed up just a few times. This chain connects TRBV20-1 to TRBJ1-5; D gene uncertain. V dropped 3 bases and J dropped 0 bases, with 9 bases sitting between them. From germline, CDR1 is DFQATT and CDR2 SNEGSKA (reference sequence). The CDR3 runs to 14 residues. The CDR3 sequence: CSARGGNSNQPQHF. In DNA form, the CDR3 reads TGCAGTGCTAGGGGCGGGAATAGCAATCAGCCCCAGCATTTT.

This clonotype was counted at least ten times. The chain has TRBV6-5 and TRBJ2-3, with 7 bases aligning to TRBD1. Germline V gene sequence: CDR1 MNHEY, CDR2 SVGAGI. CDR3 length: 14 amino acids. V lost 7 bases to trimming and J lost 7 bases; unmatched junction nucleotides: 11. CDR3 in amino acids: CASKFGTASYTQYF. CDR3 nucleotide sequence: TGTGCCAGCAAGTTCGGGACAGCCTCCTATACGCAGTATTTT.

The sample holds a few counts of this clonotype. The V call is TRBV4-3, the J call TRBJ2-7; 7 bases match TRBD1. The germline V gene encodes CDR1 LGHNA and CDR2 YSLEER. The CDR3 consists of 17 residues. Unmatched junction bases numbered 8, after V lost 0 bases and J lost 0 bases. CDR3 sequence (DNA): TGCGCCAGCAGCCAAGATTCTGCTTGGGACAGCTCCTACGAGCAGTACTTC. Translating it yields CASSQDSAWDSSYEQYF.

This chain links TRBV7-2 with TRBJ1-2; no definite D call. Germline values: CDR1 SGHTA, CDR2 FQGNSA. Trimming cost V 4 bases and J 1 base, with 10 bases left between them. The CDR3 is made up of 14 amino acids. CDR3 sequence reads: CASSSRPINYGYTF. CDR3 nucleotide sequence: TGTGCCAGCAGCTCCCGGCCCATTAACTATGGCTACACCTTC.

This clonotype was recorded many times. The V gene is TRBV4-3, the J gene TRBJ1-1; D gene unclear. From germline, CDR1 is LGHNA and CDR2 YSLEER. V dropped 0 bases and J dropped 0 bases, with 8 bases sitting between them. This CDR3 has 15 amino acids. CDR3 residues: CASSQEPGMNTEAFF. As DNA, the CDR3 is TGCGCCAGCAGCCAAGAGCCGGGGATGAACACTGAAGCTTTCTTT.

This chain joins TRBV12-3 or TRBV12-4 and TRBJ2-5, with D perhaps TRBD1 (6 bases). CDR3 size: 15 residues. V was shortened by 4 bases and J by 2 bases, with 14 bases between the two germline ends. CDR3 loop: CASSSLTGLQETQYF. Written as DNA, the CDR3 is TGTGCCAGCAGTTCCCTGACAGGTCTGCAAGAGACCCAGTACTTC.

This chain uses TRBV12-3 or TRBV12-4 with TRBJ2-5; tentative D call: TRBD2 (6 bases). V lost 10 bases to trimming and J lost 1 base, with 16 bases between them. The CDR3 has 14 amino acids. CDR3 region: CATAGASVQETQYF. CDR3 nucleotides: TGTGCCACCGCCGGGGCTAGCGTCCAAGAGACCCAGTACTTC.

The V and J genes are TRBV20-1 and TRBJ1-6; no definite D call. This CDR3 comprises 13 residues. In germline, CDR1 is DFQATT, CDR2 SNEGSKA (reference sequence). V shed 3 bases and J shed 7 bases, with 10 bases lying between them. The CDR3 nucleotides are TGCAGTGCTAGTGCTGATACCAATTCACCCCTCCACTTT. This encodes CSASADTNSPLHF.

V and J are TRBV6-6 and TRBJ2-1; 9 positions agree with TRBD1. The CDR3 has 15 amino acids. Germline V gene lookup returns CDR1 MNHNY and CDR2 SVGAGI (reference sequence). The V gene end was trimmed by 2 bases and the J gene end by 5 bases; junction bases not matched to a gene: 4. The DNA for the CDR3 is TGTGCCAGCAGTTACGCGACAGGGGGAAACAATGAGCAGTTCTTC. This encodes CASSYATGGNNEQFF.

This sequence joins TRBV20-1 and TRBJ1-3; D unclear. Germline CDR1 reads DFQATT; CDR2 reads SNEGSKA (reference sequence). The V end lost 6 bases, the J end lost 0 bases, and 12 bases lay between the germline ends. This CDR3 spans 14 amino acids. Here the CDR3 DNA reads TGCAGTGCCATTGGACCGAACTCTGGAAACACCATATATTTT. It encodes CSAIGPNSGNTIYF.

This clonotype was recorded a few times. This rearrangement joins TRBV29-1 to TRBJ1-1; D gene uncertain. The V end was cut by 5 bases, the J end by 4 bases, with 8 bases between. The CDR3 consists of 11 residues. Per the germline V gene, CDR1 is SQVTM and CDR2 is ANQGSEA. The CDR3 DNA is TGCAGCGTTTTAAAGCCCACTGAAGCTTTCTTT. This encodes CSVLKPTEAFF.

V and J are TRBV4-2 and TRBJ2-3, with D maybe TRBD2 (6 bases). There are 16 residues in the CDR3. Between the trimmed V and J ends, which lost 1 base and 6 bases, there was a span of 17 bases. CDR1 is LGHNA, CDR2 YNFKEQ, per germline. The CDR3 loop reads CASSQAAASASDTQYF. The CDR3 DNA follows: TGTGCCAGCAGCCAAGCGGCTGCTAGCGCATCCGATACGCAGTATTTT.

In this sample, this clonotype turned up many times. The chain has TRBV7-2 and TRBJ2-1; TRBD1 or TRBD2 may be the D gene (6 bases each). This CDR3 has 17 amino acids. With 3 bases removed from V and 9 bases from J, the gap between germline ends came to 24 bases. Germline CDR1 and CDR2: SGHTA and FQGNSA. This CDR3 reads CASSFSRWGAQHGEQFF. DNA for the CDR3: TGTGCCAGCAGCTTCTCCCGCTGGGGGGCGCAACACGGTGAGCAGTTCTTC.

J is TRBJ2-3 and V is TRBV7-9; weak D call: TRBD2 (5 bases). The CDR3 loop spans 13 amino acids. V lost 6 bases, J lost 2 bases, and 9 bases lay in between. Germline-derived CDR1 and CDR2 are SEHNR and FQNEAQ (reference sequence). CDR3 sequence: CASRSGTTDTQYF. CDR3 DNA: TGTGCCAGCAGGAGCGGAACCACAGATACGCAGTATTTT.

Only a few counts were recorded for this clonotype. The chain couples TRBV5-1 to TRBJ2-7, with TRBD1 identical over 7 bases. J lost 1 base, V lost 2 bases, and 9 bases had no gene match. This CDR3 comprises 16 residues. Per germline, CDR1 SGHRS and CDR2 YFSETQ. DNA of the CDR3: TGCGCCAGCAGCTTTGCCACCGGGACAGAGTCCTACGAGCAGTACTTC. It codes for CASSFATGTESYEQYF.

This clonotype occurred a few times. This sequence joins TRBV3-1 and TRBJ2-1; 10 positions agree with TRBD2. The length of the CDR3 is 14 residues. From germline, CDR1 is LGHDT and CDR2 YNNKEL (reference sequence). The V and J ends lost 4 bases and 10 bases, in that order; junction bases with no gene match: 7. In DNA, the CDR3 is TGTGCCAGCAGCCTTAGCGGGGGGTTGCAGGAGCAGTTCTTC. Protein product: CASSLSGGLQEQFF.

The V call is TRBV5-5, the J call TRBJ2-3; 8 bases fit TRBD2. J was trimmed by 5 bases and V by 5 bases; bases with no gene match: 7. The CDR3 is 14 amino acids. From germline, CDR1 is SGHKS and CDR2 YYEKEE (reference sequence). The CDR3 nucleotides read TGTGCCAGCAGTTCAGCGGGGGCGGGAGATACGCAGTATTTT. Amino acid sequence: CASSSAGAGDTQYF. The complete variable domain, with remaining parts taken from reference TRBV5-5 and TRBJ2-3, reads DAGVTQSPTHLIKTRGQQVTLRCSPISGHKSVSWYQQVLGQGPQFIFQYYEKEERGRGNFPDRFSARQFPNYSSELNVNALLLGDSALYLCASSSAGAGDTQYFGPGTRLTVL.

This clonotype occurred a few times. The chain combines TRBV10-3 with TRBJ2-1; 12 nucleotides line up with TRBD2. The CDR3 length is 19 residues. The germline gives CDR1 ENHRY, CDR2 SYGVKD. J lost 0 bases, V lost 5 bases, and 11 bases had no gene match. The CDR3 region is CAISRGLAGTLSSYNEQFF. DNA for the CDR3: TGTGCCATCAGTCGAGGACTAGCGGGGACTCTAAGCTCCTACAATGAGCAGTTCTTC.

The CDR3 DNA reads as TGTGCCAGCAGCGTCCCGGGAGGCAGGGCCCAACGCGGCTCCTACAATGAGCAGTTCTTC. Protein product: CASSVPGGRAQRGSYNEQFF. This chain connects TRBV7-2 to TRBJ2-1, with 7 bases aligning to TRBD2. J lost 0 bases, V lost 5 bases, and 19 bases had no gene match. This CDR3 region has 20 residues. CDR1 and CDR2 from the germline V gene are SGHTA and FQGNSA.

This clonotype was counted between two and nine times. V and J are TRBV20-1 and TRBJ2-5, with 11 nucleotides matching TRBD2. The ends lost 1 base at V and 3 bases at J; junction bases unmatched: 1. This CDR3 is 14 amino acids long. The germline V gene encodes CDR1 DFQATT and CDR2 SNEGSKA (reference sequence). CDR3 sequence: CSARATSGEETQYF. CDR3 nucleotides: TGCAGTGCTAGAGCGACTAGCGGGGAAGAGACCCAGTACTTC.

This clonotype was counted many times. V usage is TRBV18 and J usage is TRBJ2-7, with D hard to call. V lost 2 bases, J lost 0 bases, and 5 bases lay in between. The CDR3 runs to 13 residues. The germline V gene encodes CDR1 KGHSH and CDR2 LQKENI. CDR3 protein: CASSPGNSYEQYF. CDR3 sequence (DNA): TGTGCCAGCTCACCAGGCAACTCCTACGAGCAGTACTTC.

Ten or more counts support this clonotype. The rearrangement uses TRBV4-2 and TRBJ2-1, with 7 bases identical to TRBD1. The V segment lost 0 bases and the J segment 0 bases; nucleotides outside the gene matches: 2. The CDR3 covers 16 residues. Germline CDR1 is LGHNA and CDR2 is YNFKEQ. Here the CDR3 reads CASSQESGGSYNEQFF. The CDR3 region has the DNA TGTGCCAGCAGCCAAGAATCAGGGGGCTCCTACAATGAGCAGTTCTTC.

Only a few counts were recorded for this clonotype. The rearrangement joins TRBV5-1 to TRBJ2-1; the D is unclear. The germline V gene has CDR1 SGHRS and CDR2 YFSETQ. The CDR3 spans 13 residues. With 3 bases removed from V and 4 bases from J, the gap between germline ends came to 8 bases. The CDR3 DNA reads TGCGCCAGCAGCTCGATGGGATACAATGAGCAGTTCTTC. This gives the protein CASSSMGYNEQFF.

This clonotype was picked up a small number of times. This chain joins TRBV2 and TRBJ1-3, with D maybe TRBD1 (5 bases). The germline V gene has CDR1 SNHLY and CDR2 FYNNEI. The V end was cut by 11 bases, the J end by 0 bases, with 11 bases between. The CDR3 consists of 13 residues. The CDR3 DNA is TGTGCCGGGGGGACGGCCTCTGGAAACACCATATATTTT. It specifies CAGGTASGNTIYF.

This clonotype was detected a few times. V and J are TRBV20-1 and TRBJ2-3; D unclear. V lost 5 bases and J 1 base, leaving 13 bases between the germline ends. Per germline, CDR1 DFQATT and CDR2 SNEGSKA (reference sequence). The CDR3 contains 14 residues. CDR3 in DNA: TGCAGTGCTCACAGATCCGTCCGCACAGATACGCAGTATTTT. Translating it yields CSAHRSVRTDTQYF.

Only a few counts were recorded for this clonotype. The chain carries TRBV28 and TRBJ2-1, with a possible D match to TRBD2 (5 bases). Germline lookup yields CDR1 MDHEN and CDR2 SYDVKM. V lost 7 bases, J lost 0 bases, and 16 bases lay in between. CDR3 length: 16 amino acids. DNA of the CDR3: TGTGCCAGCACTCTTCTCCGGGGTCGCTCCTACAATGAGCAGTTCTTC. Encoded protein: CASTLLRGRSYNEQFF. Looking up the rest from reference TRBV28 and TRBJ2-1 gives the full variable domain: DVKVTQSSRYLVKRTGEKVFLECVQDMDHENMFWYRQDPGLGLRLIYFSYDVKMKEKGDIPEGYSVSREKKERFSLILESASTNQTSMYLCASTLLRGRSYNEQFFGPGTRLTVL.

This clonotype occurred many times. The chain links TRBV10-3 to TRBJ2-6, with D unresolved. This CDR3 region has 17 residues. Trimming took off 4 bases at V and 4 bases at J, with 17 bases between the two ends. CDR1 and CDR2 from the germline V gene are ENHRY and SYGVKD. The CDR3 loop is CAISVPGVVSGANVLTF. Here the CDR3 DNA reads TGTGCCATCAGTGTCCCCGGAGTAGTTTCCGGGGCCAACGTCCTGACTTTC.